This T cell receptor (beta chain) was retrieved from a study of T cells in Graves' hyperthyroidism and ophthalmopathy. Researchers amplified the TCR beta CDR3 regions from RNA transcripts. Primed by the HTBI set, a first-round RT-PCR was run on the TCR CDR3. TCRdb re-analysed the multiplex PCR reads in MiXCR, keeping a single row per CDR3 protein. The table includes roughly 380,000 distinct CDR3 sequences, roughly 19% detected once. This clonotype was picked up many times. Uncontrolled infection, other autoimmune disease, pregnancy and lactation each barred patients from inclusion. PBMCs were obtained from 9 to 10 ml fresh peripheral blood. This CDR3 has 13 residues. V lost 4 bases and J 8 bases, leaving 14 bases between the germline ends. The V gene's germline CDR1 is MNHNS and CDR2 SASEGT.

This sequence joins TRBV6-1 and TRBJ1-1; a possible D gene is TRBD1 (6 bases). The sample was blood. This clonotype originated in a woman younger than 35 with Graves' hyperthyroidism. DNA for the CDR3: TGTGCCAGCAGTGTGACCCTGCAGGGGGAAGCTTTCTTT. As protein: CASSVTLQGEAFF.